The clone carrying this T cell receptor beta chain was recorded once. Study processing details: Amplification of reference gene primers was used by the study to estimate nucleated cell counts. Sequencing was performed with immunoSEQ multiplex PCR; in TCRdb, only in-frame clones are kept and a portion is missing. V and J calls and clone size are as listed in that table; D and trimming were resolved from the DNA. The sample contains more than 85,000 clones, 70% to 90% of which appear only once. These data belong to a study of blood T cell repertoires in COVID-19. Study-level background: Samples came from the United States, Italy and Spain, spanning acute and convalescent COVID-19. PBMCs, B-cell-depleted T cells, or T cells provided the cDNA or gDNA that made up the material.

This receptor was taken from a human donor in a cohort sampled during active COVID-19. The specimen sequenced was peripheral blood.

The CDR3 bases are TGTGCTAGTGGTTTGGGACCCCTTCAGGGGGCGCGTGGCTACACCTTC. Translating it yields CASGLGPLQGARGYTF. The chain links TRBV12-5 to TRBJ1-2; 8 bases are a match to TRBD1. V shed 1 base, J shed 7 bases, and the junction held 11 bases outside the gene matches. Germline V CDR1 and CDR2: LGHNT, FRNRAP. This CDR3 is built from 16 residues.